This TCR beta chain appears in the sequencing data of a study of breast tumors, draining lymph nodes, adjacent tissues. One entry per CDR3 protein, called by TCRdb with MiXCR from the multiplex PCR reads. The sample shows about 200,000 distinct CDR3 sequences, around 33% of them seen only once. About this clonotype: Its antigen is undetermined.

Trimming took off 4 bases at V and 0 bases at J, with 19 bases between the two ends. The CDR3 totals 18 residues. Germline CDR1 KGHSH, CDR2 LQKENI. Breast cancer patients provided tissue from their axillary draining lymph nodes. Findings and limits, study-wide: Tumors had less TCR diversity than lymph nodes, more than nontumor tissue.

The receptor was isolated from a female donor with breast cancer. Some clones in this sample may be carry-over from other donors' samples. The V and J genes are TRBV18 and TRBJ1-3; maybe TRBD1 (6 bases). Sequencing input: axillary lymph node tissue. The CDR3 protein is CASSRTRGREGSGNTIYF. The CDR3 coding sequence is TGTGCCAGCTCACGGACCCGGGGGCGAGAAGGCTCTGGAAACACCATATATTTT.